This record looks at one TCR beta chain sequence and its context. TCR beta sequences were obtained from blood CD8+ and CD4+ T cells. The multiple sclerosis control group was made up of treatment-naive patients with stable or active relapsing-remitting disease. Both CD4+ and CD8+ T cells were negatively isolated, and TEMRA cells underwent FACS enrichment. CDR1 is SGHDT, CDR2 YYEEEE, per germline. This CDR3 region has 15 residues. V lost 3 bases and J 9 bases, leaving 16 bases between the germline ends. The RNA input was roughly 0.45 to 1 ug, and it was reverse transcribed with random hexamers. It was immunoSEQ multiplex PCR that amplified TCR beta CDR3 across 54 Vbeta and 13 Jbeta. MiXCR, applied by TCRdb to the immunoSEQ multiplex PCR reads, yields one record per CDR3 protein. Of a few hundred thousand distinct CDR3 sequences listed, over 90% are singletons. These data come from a study of CD8 T cells in Susac syndrome.

The chain is built from TRBV5-6 and TRBJ2-6; D could derive from TRBD1 or TRBD2 (5 bases each). The sequenced sample was CD4+ T cells from PBMCs. The origin of this receptor is a human donor with multiple sclerosis. Written as DNA, the CDR3 is TGTGCCAGCAGCTCCCCGGGACCCCTACGCAACGTCCTGACTTTC. Translated, it gives CASSSPGPLRNVLTF.